One sample yielded the 23 T cell receptor beta chains listed below, sequenced in a study of PD-L1 blockade in urothelial cancer. Noted time point: pretreatment peripheral blood. The repertoire was sequenced with immunoSEQ multiplex PCR; TCRdb's copy has only in-frame clones and lacks some. The sample includes more than 40,000 clones, approximately 85% seen only once; the top ten take 1.5% to 2%. The material sequenced was PBMCs, taken around atezolizumab (anti-PD-L1) treatment. These receptors all stem from a man aged 45-65 years with urothelial cancer.

This clone came up a few times. This chain uses TRBV6-5 with TRBJ1-2; weak D call: TRBD1 (6 bases). The CDR3 totals 13 residues. V lost 2 bases and J lost 6, with 10 bases in between. Germline lookup yields CDR1 MNHEY and CDR2 SVGAGI. CDR3 nucleotide sequence: TGTGCCAGCAGTTACACCCACAGGGATGGCTACACCTTC. It codes for CASSYTHRDGYTF.

For the CDR3, the DNA is TGTGCCAGCTCACCACCCGGCGGGAAACAGACCCAGTACTTC. This codes for CASSPPGGKQTQYF. The rearrangement links TRBV18 to TRBJ2-5, with TRBD2 as a possible D gene (6 bases). V lost 0 bases and J lost 6, with 11 bases in between. This CDR3 has 14 amino acids. Germline CDR1 and CDR2: KGHSH and LQKENI.

The chain combines TRBV27 with TRBJ2-7; 11 bases match TRBD2. With 8 bases clipped from V and 4 bases from J, the junction kept 7 bases outside the gene matches. Germline CDR1 reads MNHEY; CDR2 reads SMNVEV (reference sequence). There are 14 residues in the CDR3. The CDR3 coding sequence is TGTGCCAGCGGCACACTAGCGGGAGATTACGAGCAGTACTTC. Residues: CASGTLAGDYEQYF.

This chain connects TRBV6-1 to TRBJ2-7; TRBD2 matches at 7 bases. The CDR3 length is 14 residues. The germline V gene has CDR1 MNHNS and CDR2 SASEGT. The J segment lost 7 bases and the V segment lost 1 base, leaving 7 bases of the junction unmatched. The DNA of the CDR3 is TGTGCCAGCAGTGAAGGACTAGCTCTGAAAGAGCAGTACTTC. Amino acids: CASSEGLALKEQYF.

The chain carries TRBV5-6 and TRBJ2-2; 7 bases fit TRBD2. V was pared by 0 bases and J by 4 bases, with 3 bases of the junction left unmatched. Germline V CDR1 and CDR2: SGHDT, YYEEEE. This CDR3 contains 15 residues. The DNA of the CDR3 is TGTGCCAGCAGCTTGGGAGCGGGAAGCACCGGGGAGCTGTTTTTT. It is translated as CASSLGAGSTGELFF.

The chain uses TRBV4-2 and TRBJ2-1, with 11 bases matching TRBD2. CDR1 is LGHNA and CDR2 is YNFKEQ in the germline V gene. V lost 3 bases to trimming and J lost 6 bases; unmatched junction nucleotides: 4. The CDR3 extends over 15 amino acids. The CDR3 reads CASSQRLAGPNEQFF. Here the CDR3 DNA reads TGTGCCAGCAGCCAGCGACTAGCGGGGCCCAATGAGCAGTTCTTC.

The chain couples TRBV21-1 to TRBJ1-2; the table's D call TRBD1 went unverified against the DNA. TRBV21-1 is tagged as a pseudogene. The CDR3 sequence is 17 residues long. The CDR3 region has the DNA TGTGCCAGCAGCAAATGGGCACAATCGCCCCATAACTATGGCTACACCTTC. This translates into CASSKWAQSPHNYGYTF.

This chain links TRBV28 with TRBJ2-1, with 13 nucleotides matching TRBD2. The V gene end was trimmed by 4 bases and the J gene end by 1 base; junction bases not matched to a gene: 10. Germline V gene sequence: CDR1 MDHEN, CDR2 SYDVKM. There are 19 residues in the CDR3. CDR3 nucleotide sequence: TGTGCCAGCAGTTACGGAACTAGCGGGAGGGCCTCTTCCTACAATGAGCAGTTCTTC. Amino acid sequence: CASSYGTSGRASSYNEQFF. The full variable domain, in which reference TRBV28 and TRBJ2-1 provide the parts outside the CDR3, is DVKVTQSSRYLVKRTGEKVFLECVQDMDHENMFWYRQDPGLGLRLIYFSYDVKMKEKGDIPEGYSVSREKKERFSLILESASTNQTSMYLCASSYGTSGRASSYNEQFFGPGTRLTVL.

This clone has only one observation. This chain connects TRBV5-4 to TRBJ1-2, with a tentative D call TRBD1 (5 bases). The CDR3 is made up of 12 amino acids. V shed 4 bases and J shed 4 bases, with 8 bases lying between them. Germline CDR1 SGHNT, CDR2 YYREEE (reference sequence). CDR3 nucleotide sequence: TGTGCCAGCAGCGCGGACACCTATGGCTACACCTTC. It specifies CASSADTYGYTF.

This chain uses TRBV18 with TRBJ2-3; 8 bases are a match to TRBD2. The V gene end was trimmed by 1 base and the J gene end by 5 bases; junction bases not matched to a gene: 8. This CDR3 is 16 amino acids long. Germline V lookup: CDR1 KGHSH, CDR2 LQKENI. The DNA of the CDR3 is TGTGCCAGCTCACCACTACGTCGGGGGGGCCAAGATACGCAGTATTTT. Translating gives CASSPLRRGGQDTQYF.

The rearrangement links TRBV6-5 to TRBJ1-1; D not certain. The germline V gene has CDR1 MNHEY and CDR2 SVGAGI. Trimming took 4 bases from V and 2 from J, leaving 14 bases between them. The CDR3 contains 15 residues. For the CDR3, the DNA is TGTGCCAGCAGTTCCATGCAGGCGCCAAACACTGAAGCTTTCTTT. Amino acid sequence: CASSSMQAPNTEAFF.

This rearrangement joins TRBV5-4 to TRBJ1-1; D possibly corresponds to TRBD1 (5 bases). In germline, CDR1 is SGHNT, CDR2 YYREEE (reference sequence). The CDR3 loop spans 13 amino acids. Trimming took off 4 bases at V and 0 bases at J, with 7 bases between the two ends. CDR3 in amino acids: CASSPQVNTEAFF. CDR3 sequence (DNA): TGTGCCAGCAGCCCACAGGTGAACACTGAAGCTTTCTTT.

J is TRBJ1-6 and V is TRBV28; 8 positions match TRBD1. V trimming: 3 bases; J trimming: 8 bases; junction bases outside the gene matches: 6. Per germline, CDR1 MDHEN and CDR2 SYDVKM. This CDR3 comprises 15 residues. Here the CDR3 reads CASSFRTGKYSPLHF. CDR3 DNA: TGTGCCAGCAGTTTTAGGACAGGGAAGTATTCACCCCTCCACTTT.

V is TRBV5-1 and J is TRBJ2-5; the match to TRBD1 covers 8 bases. CDR1 SGHRS and CDR2 YFSETQ come from the germline V gene. This CDR3 has 14 amino acids. The trim removed 2 bases at V and 5 bases at J, leaving 5 bases unmatched. The DNA for the CDR3 is TGCGCCAGCAGCTTCCAGGGGGCGGGGGAGACCCAGTACTTC. It yields the protein CASSFQGAGETQYF.

The genes are TRBV6-4 and TRBJ2-3; 9 positions match TRBD2. The V segment lost 6 bases and the J segment 2 bases; nucleotides outside the gene matches: 6. CDR3 length equals 15 residues. CDR1 MRHNA and CDR2 SNTAGT come from the germline V gene. The CDR3 DNA is TGTGCCAGCAGCCAGCGGGAGGCCAACACAGATACGCAGTATTTT. Amino acid sequence: CASSQREANTDTQYF.

This chain uses TRBV18 with TRBJ2-3; TRBD1 aligns across 7 bases. J lost 3 bases, V lost 1 base, and 4 bases had no gene match. Germline assignment: CDR1 KGHSH and CDR2 LQKENI. The CDR3 is made up of 15 amino acids. Here the CDR3 reads CASSPQGARTDTQYF. The CDR3 DNA is TGTGCCAGCTCACCACAGGGGGCGCGAACAGATACGCAGTATTTT.

The V gene is TRBV19, the J gene TRBJ1-1; possible D gene TRBD1, 5 bases. V was trimmed by 3 bases and J by 4 bases, leaving 15 bases between them. In germline, CDR1 is LNHDA, CDR2 SQIVND (reference sequence). CDR3 size: 15 residues. The CDR3 DNA reads TGTGCCAGTAGTATGGTGGGGACTTTTAGCACTGAAGCTTTCTTT. It encodes CASSMVGTFSTEAFF.

V is TRBV4-1 and J is TRBJ1-3; perhaps TRBD1 as D (5 bases). The CDR3 totals 18 residues. V lost 3 bases and J lost 5, with 23 bases in between. CDR1 is MGHRA, CDR2 YSYEKL, per germline. The CDR3 DNA sequence: TGCGCCAGCAGCCACCACGCGGGGGTTGGGGGAGTCAGAAACACCATATATTTT. Its translation is CASSHHAGVGGVRNTIYF.

The rearrangement uses TRBV6-5 and TRBJ1-1, with TRBD1 identical over 8 bases. Germline values: CDR1 MNHEY, CDR2 SVGAGI. V trimming: 8 bases; J trimming: 7 bases; junction bases outside the gene matches: 12. The CDR3 covers 14 residues. CDR3 DNA: TGTGCCAGCCACCGTTCGAACAGGGGGAGTGAAGCTTTCTTT. Translating gives CASHRSNRGSEAFF.

The V gene is TRBV28, the J gene TRBJ2-7; 7 nucleotides match TRBD1. From germline, CDR1 is MDHEN and CDR2 SYDVKM. Unmatched junction bases numbered 6, after V lost 4 bases and J lost 3 bases. The CDR3 sequence is 14 residues long. The CDR3 DNA sequence: TGTGCCAGCAGTTCCGAGAGACAGGGCTACGAGCAGTACGTC. Translating it yields CASSSERQGYEQYV.

The V call is TRBV11-3, the J call TRBJ2-1; 8 bases fit TRBD2. CDR1 and CDR2 (germline): SGHNT, YENEEA. V gave up 3 bases and J gave up 7 bases; unmatched junction bases: 8. This CDR3 is built from 15 residues. The chain's CDR3 is CASSFSPGGLNEQFF. CDR3 bases: TGTGCCAGCAGCTTCTCCCCGGGAGGGCTAAATGAGCAGTTCTTC. Looking up the rest from reference TRBV11-3 and TRBJ2-1 gives the full variable domain: EAGVVQSPRYKIIEKKQPVAFWCNPISGHNTLYWYLQNLGQGPELLIRYENEEAVDDSQLPKDRFSAERLKGVDSTLKIQPAELGDSAVYLCASSFSPGGLNEQFFGPGTRLTVL.

This chain links TRBV5-1 with TRBJ2-1, with 7 bases matching TRBD1. V lost 5 bases to trimming and J lost 0 bases; unmatched junction nucleotides: 2. The CDR3 is 14 amino acids. Germline assignment: CDR1 SGHRS and CDR2 YFSETQ. The CDR3: CASSEGASYNEQFF. The CDR3 nucleotides are TGCGCCAGCAGTGAGGGGGCCTCCTACAATGAGCAGTTCTTC.

This clone was seen only once. The rearrangement joins TRBV28 to TRBJ1-2; 8 bases fit TRBD1. This CDR3 has 15 residues. J gave up 1 base and V 2 bases, and 3 bases lay outside the gene matches. Germline values: CDR1 MDHEN, CDR2 SYDVKM. The CDR3 coding sequence is TGTGCCAGCAGTTTAGGGACAGGCATTAACTATGGCTACACCTTC. It yields the protein CASSLGTGINYGYTF.